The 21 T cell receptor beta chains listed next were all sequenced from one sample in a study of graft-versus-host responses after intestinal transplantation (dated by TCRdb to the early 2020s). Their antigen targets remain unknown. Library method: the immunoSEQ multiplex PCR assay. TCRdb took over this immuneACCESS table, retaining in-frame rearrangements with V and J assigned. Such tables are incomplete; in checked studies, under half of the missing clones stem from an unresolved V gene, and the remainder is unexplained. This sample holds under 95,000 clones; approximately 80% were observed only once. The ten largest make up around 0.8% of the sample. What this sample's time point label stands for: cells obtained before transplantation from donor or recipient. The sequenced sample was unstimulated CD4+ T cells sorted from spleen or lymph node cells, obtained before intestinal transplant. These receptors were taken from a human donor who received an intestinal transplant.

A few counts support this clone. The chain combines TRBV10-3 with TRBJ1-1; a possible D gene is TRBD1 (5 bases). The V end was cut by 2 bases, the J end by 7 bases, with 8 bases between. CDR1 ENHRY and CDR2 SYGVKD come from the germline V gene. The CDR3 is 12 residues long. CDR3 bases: TGTGCCATCAGTGAGACAGGAGATGAAGCTTTCTTT. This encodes CAISETGDEAFF.

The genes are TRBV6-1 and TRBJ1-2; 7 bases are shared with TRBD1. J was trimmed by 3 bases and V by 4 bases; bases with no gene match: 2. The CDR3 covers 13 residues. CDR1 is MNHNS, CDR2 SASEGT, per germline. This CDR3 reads CASSVDRHYGYTF. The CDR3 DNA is TGTGCCAGCAGTGTGGACAGGCACTATGGCTACACCTTC.

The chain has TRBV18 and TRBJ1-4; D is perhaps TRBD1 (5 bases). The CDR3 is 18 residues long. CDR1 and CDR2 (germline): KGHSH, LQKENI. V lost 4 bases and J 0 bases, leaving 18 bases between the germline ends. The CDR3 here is CASSRSDSFSATNEKLFF. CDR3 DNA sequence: TGTGCCAGCTCACGGTCCGACAGTTTTTCGGCAACTAATGAAAAACTGTTTTTT.

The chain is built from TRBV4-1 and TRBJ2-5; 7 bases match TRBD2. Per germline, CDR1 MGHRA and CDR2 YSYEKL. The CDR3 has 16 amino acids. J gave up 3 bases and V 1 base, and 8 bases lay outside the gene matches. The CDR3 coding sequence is TGCGCCAGCAGCCAAGCGAGCGGGGCCTGGGAAGAGACCCAGTACTTC. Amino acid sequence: CASSQASGAWEETQYF.

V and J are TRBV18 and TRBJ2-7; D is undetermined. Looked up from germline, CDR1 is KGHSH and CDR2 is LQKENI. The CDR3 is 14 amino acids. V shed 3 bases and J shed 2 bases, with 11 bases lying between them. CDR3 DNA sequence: TGTGCCAGCTCACCGGCGACAATGACCTACGAGCAGTACTTC. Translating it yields CASSPATMTYEQYF. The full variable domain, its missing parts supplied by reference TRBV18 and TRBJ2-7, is NAGVMQNPRHLVRRRGQEARLRCSPMKGHSHVYWYRQLPEEGLKFMVYLQKENIIDESGMPKERFSAEFPKEGPSILRIQQVVRGDSAAYFCASSPATMTYEQYFGPGTRLTVT.

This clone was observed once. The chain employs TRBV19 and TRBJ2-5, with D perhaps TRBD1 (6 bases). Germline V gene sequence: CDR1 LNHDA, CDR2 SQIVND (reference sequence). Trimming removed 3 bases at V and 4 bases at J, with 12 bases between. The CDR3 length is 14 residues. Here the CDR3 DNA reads TGTGCCAGTAGTATGCAGCAGGGGCGAGAGACCCAGTACTTC. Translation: CASSMQQGRETQYF.

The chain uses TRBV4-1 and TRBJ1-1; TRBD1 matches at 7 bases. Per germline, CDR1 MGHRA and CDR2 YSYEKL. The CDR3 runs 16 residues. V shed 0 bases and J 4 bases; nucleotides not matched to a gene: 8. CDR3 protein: CASSQDKRQGGTEAFF. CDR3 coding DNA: TGCGCCAGCAGCCAAGACAAGAGACAGGGAGGCACTGAAGCTTTCTTT.

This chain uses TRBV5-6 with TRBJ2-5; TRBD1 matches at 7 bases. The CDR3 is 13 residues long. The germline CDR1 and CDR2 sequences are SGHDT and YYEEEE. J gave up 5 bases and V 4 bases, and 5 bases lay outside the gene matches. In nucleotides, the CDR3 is TGTGCCAGCAGCCACAGGGGCGGGGAGACCCAGTACTTC. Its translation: CASSHRGGETQYF. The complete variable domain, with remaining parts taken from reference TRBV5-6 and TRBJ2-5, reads DAGVTQSPTHLIKTRGQQVTLRCSPKSGHDTVSWYQQALGQGPQFIFQYYEEEERQRGNFPDRFSGHQFPNYSSELNVNALLLGDSALYLCASSHRGGETQYFGPGTRLLVL.

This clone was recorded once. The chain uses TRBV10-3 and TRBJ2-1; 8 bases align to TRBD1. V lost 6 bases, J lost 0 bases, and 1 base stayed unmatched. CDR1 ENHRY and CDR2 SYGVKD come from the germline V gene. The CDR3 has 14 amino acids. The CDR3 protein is CAIRTGGSYNEQFF. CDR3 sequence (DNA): TGTGCCATCAGAACAGGGGGCTCCTACAATGAGCAGTTCTTC.

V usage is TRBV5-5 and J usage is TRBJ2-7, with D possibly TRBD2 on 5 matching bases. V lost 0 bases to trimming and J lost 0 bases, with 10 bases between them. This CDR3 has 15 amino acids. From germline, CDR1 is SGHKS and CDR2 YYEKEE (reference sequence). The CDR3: CASSLDPGSSYEQYF. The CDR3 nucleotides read TGTGCCAGCAGCTTGGATCCGGGGTCCTCCTACGAGCAGTACTTC. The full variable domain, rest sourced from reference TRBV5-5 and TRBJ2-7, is DAGVTQSPTHLIKTRGQQVTLRCSPISGHKSVSWYQQVLGQGPQFIFQYYEKEERGRGNFPDRFSARQFPNYSSELNVNALLLGDSALYLCASSLDPGSSYEQYFGPGTRLTVT.

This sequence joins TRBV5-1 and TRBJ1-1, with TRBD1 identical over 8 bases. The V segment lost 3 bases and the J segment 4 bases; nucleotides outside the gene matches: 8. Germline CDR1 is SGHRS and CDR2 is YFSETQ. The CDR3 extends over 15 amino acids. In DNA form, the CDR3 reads TGCGCCAGCAGCTCTCCGGACAGGGTAGGCACTGAAGCTTTCTTT. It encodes CASSSPDRVGTEAFF.

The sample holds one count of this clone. This CDR3 reads CASSWTGGAESGNTIYF. In DNA form, the CDR3 reads TGTGCCAGCAGTTGGACAGGGGGCGCTGAATCTGGAAACACCATATATTTT. This chain joins TRBV28 and TRBJ1-3; 11 nucleotides match TRBD1. In germline, CDR1 is MDHEN, CDR2 SYDVKM. The CDR3 spans 17 residues. The J segment lost 1 base and the V segment lost 4 bases, leaving 6 bases of the junction unmatched.

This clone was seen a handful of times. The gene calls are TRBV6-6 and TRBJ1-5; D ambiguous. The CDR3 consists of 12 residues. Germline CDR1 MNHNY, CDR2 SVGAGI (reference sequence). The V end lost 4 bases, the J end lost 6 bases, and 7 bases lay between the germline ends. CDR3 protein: CASSFPSQPQHF. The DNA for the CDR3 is TGTGCCAGCAGTTTCCCCAGTCAGCCCCAGCATTTT.

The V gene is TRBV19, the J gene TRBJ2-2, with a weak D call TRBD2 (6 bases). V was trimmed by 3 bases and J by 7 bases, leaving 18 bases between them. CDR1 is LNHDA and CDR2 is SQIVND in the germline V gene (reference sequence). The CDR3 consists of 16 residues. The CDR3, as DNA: TGTGCCAGTAGTATTGACACCCAAATCGGGGGCGGGGAGCTGTTTTTT. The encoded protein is CASSIDTQIGGGELFF.

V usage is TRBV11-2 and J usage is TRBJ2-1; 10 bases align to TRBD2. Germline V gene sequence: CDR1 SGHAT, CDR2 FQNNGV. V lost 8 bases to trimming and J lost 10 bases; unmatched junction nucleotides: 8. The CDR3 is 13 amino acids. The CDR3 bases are TGTGCCAGCGGGAAGCGGGGGGGCGAGGAGCAGTTCTTC. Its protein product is CASGKRGGEEQFF.

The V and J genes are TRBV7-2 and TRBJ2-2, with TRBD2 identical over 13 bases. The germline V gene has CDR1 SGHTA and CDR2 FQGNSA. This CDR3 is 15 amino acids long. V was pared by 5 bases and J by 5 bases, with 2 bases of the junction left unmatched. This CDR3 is CASSPGLAGTGELFF. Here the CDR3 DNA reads TGTGCCAGCAGCCCGGGACTAGCGGGGACCGGGGAGCTGTTTTTT.

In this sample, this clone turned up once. The CDR3 sequence is CASSLTSGGDEQFF. CDR3 DNA: TGCGCCAGCAGCTTGACTAGCGGGGGGGATGAGCAGTTCTTC. The chain recombines TRBV5-1 with TRBJ2-1; 13 bases align to TRBD2. The length of the CDR3 is 14 residues. Germline-derived CDR1 and CDR2 are SGHRS and YFSETQ. J gave up 8 bases and V 1 base, and 0 bases lay outside the gene matches.

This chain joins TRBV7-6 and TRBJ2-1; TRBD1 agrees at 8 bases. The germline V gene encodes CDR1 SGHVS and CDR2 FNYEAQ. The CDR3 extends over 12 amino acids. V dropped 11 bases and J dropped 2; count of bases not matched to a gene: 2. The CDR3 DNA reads TGTGCCTCGACAGGGGCCTACAATGAGCAGTTCTTC. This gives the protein CASTGAYNEQFF. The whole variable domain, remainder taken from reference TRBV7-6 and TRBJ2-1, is GAGVSQSPRYKVTKRGQDVALRCDPISGHVSLYWYRQALGQGPEFLTYFNYEAQQDKSGLPNDRFSAERPEGSISTLTIQRTEQRDSAMYRCASTGAYNEQFFGPGTRLTVL.

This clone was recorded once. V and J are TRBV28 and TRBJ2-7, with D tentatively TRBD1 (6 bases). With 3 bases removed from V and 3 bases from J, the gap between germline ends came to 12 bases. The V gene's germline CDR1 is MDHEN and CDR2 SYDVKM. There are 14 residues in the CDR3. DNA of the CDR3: TGTGCCAGCAGTTTGGGTCAGGGGCTCTACGAGCAGTACTTC. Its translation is CASSLGQGLYEQYF.

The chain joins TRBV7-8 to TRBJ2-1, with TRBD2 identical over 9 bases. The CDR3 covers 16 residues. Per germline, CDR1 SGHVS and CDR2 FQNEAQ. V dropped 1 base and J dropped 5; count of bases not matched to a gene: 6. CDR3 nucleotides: TGTGCCAGCAGCTTAGTGATTGCGGGAGGGAACAATGAGCAGTTCTTC. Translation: CASSLVIAGGNNEQFF. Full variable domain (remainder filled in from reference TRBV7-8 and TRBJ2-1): GAGVSQSPRYKVAKRGQDVALRCDPISGHVSLFWYQQALGQGPEFLTYFQNEAQLDKSGLPSDRFFAERPEGSVSTLKIQRTQQEDSAVYLCASSLVIAGGNNEQFFGPGTRLTVL.

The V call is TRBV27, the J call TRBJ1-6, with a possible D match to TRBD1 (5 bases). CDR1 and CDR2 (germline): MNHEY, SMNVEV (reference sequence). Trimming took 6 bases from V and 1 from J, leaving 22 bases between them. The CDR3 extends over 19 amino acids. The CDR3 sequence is CASRPRGLKSGSYNSPLHF. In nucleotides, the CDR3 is TGTGCCAGCAGACCCCGGGGACTAAAATCGGGGTCCTATAATTCACCCCTCCACTTT.